The clone carrying this T cell receptor beta chain was seen a handful of times. Its antigen remains unknown. The germline CDR1 and CDR2 sequences are MDHEN and SYDVKM. This CDR3 contains 12 residues. The ends were cut back, 7 bases at V and 4 bases at J, with 11 bases in the middle. These data come from a study of blood T cells in healthy people across ages. Regarding the study as a whole: Observed TCR beta diversity per million T cells went down as age went up. This fall followed a roughly linear course with age.

Per sample, no less than 5 micrograms of total RNA were extracted. Next came a second PCR, run for about 7 to 12 cycles, which used a sample-barcoded 5' primer along with a J-beta primer mix. TCRdb processed the 5' RACE reads anew with MiXCR; each CDR3 protein has one entry. Altogether about 1.4 million distinct CDR3 sequences are present, approximately 59% being singletons, with the ten largest covering about 6.7%. This chain joins TRBV28 and TRBJ2-7; D is possibly TRBD2 (6 bases). Sequenced sample: blood. The receptor comes from a man younger than 35 in good health. The CDR3 spells CASTRGTYEQYF. In DNA form, the CDR3 reads TGTGCCAGCACACGGGGGACTTACGAGCAGTACTTC.